This T cell receptor (beta chain) derives from a study of cytomegalovirus exposure and HLA in healthy donors. Though probably carrying unrecorded immune exposures, donors were nominally healthy at sampling. The PCR employed 60 Vbeta primers together with 13 Jbeta primers. Profiling relied on immunoSEQ multiplex PCR, and the TCRdb table lists in-frame clones only, not all of them. The sample carries 130,000 to 150,000 clones, around 80% recorded once. About this clone itself: Its antigen is not identified.

General observations from the study: Among donors in an Asian-associated ancestry cluster, a later analysis reportedly found fewer N-insertions than the roughly 650-donor mean. Some V segments (TRBV6-2 and TRBV6-3 among them) were excluded as indistinguishable. Previously analyzed data showed that most TCR beta V segments were productive at a frequency of about 87% or about 30%.

The germline V and J ends were trimmed by 4 bases and 1 base, with 16 bases remaining between them. The germline gives CDR1 SGHKS, CDR2 YYEKEE (reference sequence). This CDR3 is built from 16 residues. Sequencing was done on a sample of PBMCs. This TCR came from a female donor in good health and CMV-seronegative. This chain links TRBV5-5 with TRBJ2-3, with a possible D match to TRBD2 (6 bases). The DNA for the CDR3 is TGTGCCAGCAGCCTCGTCGTGACTAGTGGCACAGATACGCAGTATTTT. Its protein product is CASSLVVTSGTDTQYF. The full variable domain, with the rest looked up from reference TRBV5-5 and TRBJ2-3, is DAGVTQSPTHLIKTRGQQVTLRCSPISGHKSVSWYQQVLGQGPQFIFQYYEKEERGRGNFPDRFSARQFPNYSSELNVNALLLGDSALYLCASSLVVTSGTDTQYFGPGTRLTVL.